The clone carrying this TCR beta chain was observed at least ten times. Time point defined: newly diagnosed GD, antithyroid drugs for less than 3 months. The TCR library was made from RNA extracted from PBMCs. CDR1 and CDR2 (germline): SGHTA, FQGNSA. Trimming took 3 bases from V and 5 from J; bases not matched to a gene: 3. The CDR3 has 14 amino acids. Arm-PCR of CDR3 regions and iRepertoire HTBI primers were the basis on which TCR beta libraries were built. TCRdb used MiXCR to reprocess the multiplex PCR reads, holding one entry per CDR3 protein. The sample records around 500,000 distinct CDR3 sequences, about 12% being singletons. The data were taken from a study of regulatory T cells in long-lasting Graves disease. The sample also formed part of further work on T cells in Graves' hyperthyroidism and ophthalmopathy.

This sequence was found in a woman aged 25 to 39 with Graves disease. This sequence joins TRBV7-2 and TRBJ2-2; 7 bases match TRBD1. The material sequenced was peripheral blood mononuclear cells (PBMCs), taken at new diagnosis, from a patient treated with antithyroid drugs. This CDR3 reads CASSLDRRTGELFF. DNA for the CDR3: TGTGCCAGCAGCTTGGACAGGAGGACCGGGGAGCTGTTTTTT.